This TCR beta chain was identified during a study of T cell responses to AZD1222 COVID-19 vaccine. The study, taken as a whole, reports: Regions 160-218 and 743-854 dominated among vaccine-associated CD4 TCRs spanning spike. The peak T cell response came first, and repertoires were sampled only after it.

In the case of this clone: Antigen: not known.

There are 15 residues in the CDR3. The germline CDR1 and CDR2 sequences are MDHEN and SYDVKM. V was pared by 5 bases and J by 2 bases, with 7 bases of the junction left unmatched. The protocol was immunoSEQ multiplex PCR, while the TCRdb copy is restricted to in-frame clones and leaves out a portion. The repertoire holds 130,000 to 150,000 clones, with about nine tenths as singletons. The sample was peripheral blood, taken on day 0 of AZD1222 vaccination. The sequence was obtained from an adult in good health. V gene TRBV28 combines with J gene TRBJ2-5; 8 bases are shared with TRBD2. CDR3 nucleotide sequence: TGTGCCAGCAGTCTACTAGCGGAGAAACAAGAGACCCAGTACTTC. Protein product: CASSLLAEKQETQYF.